This T cell receptor (beta chain) is from a study of T cell responses to AZD1222 COVID-19 vaccine. General study results and limits: Most donors were white British, females outnumbered males, and clonal diversity was possibly underestimated. The CD4 TCRs associated with vaccination extended across spike and predominated at 160-218 and 743-854. Sampling captured repertoires only after the peak T cell response.

Trimming cost V 3 bases and J 4 bases; bases outside gene matches: 15. The CDR3 runs 19 residues. Germline-derived CDR1 and CDR2 are SEHNR and FQNEAQ (reference sequence). Points on this clone: The target antigen is unknown.

Repertoires were generated with immunoSEQ multiplex PCR, while TCRdb's copy carries only in-frame clones and drops some. Of roughly 120,000 clones listed, around 94% are singletons. The chain has TRBV7-9 and TRBJ2-5; 12 bases agree with TRBD2. Specimen: peripheral blood, collected on day 0 of AZD1222 vaccination. The receptor's source is an adult in good health. Written as DNA, the CDR3 is TGTGCCAGCAGCTTCCCCCAACCTCAGACTAGCGGGAGATCAGAGACCCAGTACTTC. As protein: CASSFPQPQTSGRSETQYF.